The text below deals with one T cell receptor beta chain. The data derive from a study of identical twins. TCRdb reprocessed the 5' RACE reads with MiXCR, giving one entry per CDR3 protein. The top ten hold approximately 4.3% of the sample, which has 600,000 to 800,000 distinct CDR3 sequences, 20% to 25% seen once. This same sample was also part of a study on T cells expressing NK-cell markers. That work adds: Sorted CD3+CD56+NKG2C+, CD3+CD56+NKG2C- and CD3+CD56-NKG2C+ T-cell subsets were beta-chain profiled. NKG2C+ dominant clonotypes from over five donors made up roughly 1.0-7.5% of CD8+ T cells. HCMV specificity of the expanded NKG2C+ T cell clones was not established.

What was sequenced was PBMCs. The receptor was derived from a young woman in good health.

CDR3 in DNA: TGTGCCAGCAGAAGAGTGGGGATTTTTTCCTACGAGCAGTACTTC. Amino acid sequence: CASRRVGIFSYEQYF. The chain links TRBV7-2 to TRBJ2-7; D is uncertain. The CDR3 is 15 residues long. Germline CDR1 SGHTA, CDR2 FQGNSA. The V end was cut by 6 bases, the J end by 1 base, with 16 bases between.